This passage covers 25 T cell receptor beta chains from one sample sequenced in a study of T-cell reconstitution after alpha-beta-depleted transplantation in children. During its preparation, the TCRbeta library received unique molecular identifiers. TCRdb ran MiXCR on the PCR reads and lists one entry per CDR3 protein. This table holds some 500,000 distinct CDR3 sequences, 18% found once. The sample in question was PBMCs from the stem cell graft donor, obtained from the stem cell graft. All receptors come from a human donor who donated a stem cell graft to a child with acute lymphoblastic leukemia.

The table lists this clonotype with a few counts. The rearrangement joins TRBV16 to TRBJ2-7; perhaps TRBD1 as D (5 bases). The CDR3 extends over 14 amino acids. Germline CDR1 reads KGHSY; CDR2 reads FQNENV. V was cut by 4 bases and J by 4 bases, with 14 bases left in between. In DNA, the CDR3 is TGTGCCAGCAGCCGAGCAGGGTCACTGTACGAGCAGTACTTC. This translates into CASSRAGSLYEQYF.

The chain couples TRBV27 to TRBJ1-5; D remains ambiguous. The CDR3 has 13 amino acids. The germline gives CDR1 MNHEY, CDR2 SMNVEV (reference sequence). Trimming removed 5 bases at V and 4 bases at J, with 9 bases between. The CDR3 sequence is CASSPYINQPQHF. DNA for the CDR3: TGTGCCAGCAGTCCCTACATTAATCAGCCCCAGCATTTT.

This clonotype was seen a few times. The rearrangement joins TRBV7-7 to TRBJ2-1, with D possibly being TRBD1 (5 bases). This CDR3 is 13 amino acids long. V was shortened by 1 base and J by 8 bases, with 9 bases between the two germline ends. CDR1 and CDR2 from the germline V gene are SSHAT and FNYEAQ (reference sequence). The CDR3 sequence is CASSLDRWHEQFF. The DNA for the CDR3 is TGTGCCAGCAGCTTAGACAGGTGGCATGAGCAGTTCTTC.

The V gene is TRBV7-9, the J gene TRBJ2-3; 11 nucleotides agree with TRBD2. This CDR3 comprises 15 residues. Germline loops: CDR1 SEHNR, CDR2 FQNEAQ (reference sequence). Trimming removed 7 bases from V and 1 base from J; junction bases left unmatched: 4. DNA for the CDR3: TGTGCCAGCATCAGACTAGCGGGACGCACAGATACGCAGTATTTT. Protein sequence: CASIRLAGRTDTQYF. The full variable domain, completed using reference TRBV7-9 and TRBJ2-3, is DTGVSQNPRHKITKRGQNVTFRCDPISEHNRLYWYRQTLGQGPEFLTYFQNEAQLEKSRLLSDRFSAERPKGSFSTLEIQRTEQGDSAMYLCASIRLAGRTDTQYFGPGTRLTVL.

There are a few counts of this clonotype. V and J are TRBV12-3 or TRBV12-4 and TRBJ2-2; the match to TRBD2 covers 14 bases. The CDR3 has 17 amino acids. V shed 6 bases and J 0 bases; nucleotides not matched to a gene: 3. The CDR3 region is CASRTTSGRANTGELFF. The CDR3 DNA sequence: TGTGCCAGCAGAACGACTAGCGGGAGGGCGAACACCGGGGAGCTGTTTTTT.

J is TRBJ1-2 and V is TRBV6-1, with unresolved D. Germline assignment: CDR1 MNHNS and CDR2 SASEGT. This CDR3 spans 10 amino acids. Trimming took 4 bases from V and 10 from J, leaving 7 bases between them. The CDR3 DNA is TGTGCCAGCAGTGTTGGACTCTACACCTTC. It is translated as CASSVGLYTF.

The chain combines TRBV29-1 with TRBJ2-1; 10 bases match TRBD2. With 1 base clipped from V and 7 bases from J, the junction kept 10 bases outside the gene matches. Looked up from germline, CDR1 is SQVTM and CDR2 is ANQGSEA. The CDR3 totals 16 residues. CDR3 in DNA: TGCAGCGTTGAAGGGGAACTAGCGGGGAAGGTTAATGAGCAGTTCTTC. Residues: CSVEGELAGKVNEQFF.

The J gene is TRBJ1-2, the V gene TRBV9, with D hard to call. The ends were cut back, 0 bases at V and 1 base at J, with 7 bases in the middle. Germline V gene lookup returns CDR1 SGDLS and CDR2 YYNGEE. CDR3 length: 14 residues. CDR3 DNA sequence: TGTGCCAGCAGCGTAGTTAACAGTAACTATGGCTACACCTTC. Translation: CASSVVNSNYGYTF.

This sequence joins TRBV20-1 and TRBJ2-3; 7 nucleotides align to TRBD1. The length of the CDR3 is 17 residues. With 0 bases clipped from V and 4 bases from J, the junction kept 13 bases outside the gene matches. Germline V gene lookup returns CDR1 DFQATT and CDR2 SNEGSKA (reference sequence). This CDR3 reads CSARDIDDRVEPDTQYF. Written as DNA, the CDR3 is TGCAGTGCTAGAGACATAGATGACAGGGTCGAACCAGATACGCAGTATTTT.

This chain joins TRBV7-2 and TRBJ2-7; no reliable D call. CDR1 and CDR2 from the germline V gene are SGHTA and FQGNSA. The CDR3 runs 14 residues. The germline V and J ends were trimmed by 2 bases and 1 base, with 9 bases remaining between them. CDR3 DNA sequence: TGTGCCAGCAGCTTAAGCAGAAATTCCTACGAGCAGTACTTC. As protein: CASSLSRNSYEQYF.

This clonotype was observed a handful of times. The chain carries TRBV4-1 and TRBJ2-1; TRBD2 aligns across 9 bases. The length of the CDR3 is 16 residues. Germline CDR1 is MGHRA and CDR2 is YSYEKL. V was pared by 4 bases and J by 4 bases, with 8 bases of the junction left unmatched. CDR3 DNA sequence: TGCGCCAGCAGCCGGGCTGCTAGCGGGGCTTACAATGAGCAGTTCTTC. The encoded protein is CASSRAASGAYNEQFF.

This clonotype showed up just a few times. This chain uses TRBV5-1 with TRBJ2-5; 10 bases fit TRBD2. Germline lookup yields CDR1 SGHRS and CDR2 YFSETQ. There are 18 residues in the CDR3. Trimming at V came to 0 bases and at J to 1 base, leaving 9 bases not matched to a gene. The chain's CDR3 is CASSLAPSGRGVQETQYF. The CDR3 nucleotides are TGCGCCAGCAGCTTGGCACCTAGCGGGAGAGGGGTCCAAGAGACCCAGTACTTC.

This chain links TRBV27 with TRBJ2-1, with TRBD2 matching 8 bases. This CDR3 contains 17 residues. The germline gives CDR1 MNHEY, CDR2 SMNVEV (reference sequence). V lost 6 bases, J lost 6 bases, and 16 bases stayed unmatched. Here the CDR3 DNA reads TGTGCCAGCAGCCGCGGACCTTTACGTCGGGGGGGCAATGAGCAGTTCTTC. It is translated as CASSRGPLRRGGNEQFF.

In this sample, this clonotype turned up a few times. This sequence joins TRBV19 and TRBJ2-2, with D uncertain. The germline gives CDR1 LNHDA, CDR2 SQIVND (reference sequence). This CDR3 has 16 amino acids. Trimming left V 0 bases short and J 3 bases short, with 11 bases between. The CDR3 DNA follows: TGTGCCAGTAGTATAGACCACTATAAGGACACCGGGGAGCTGTTTTTT. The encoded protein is CASSIDHYKDTGELFF.

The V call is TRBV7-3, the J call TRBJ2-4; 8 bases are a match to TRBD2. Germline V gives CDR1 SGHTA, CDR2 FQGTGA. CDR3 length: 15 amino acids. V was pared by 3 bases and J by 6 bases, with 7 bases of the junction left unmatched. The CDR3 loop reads CASSFTGGSGNIQYF. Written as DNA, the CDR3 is TGTGCCAGCAGCTTTACGGGGGGGTCTGGAAACATTCAGTACTTC.

In DNA form, the CDR3 reads TGTGCCTGGAGCGGTGGGGGGAACACTGAAGCTTTCTTT. Amino acids: CAWSGGGNTEAFF. The V call is TRBV30, the J call TRBJ1-1, with D maybe TRBD1 (5 bases). CDR3 length: 13 residues. Germline V gives CDR1 GTSNPN, CDR2 SVGIG (reference sequence). Trimming took off 3 bases at V and 1 base at J, with 9 bases between the two ends.

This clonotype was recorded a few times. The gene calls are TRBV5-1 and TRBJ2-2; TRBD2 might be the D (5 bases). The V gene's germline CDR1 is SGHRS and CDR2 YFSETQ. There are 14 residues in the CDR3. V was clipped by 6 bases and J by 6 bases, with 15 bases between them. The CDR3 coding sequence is TGCGCCAGCAAAAACGGGCTAGCCGCCGGGGAGCTGTTTTTT. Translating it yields CASKNGLAAGELFF.

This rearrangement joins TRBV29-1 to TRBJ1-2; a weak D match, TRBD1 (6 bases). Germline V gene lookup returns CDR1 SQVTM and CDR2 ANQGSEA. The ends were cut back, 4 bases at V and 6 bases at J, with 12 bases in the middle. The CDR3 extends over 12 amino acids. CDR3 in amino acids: CSVVGGVDGYTF. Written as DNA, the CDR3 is TGCAGCGTTGTGGGGGGCGTCGATGGCTACACCTTC. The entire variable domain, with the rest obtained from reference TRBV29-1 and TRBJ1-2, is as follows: SAVISQKPSRDICQRGTSLTIQCQVDSQVTMMFWYRQQPGQSLTLIATANQGSEATYESGFVIDKFPISRPNLTFSTLTVSNMSPEDSSIYLCSVVGGVDGYTFGSGTRLTVV.

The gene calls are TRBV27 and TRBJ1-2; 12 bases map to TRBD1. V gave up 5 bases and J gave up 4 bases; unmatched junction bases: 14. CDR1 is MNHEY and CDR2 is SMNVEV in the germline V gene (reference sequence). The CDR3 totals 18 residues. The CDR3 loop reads CASSRGDRGLPYGYGYTF. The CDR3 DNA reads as TGTGCCAGCAGTCGCGGGGACAGGGGGCTACCTTACGGCTATGGCTACACCTTC.

CDR3 sequence (DNA): TGTGCCAGCAAGAGCGGGAGCGGGGAGACCCAGTACTTC. Its translation: CASKSGSGETQYF. This chain connects TRBV12-3 or TRBV12-4 to TRBJ2-5; TRBD2 agrees at 8 bases. V dropped 7 bases and J dropped 5; count of bases not matched to a gene: 6. The CDR3 is 13 amino acids.

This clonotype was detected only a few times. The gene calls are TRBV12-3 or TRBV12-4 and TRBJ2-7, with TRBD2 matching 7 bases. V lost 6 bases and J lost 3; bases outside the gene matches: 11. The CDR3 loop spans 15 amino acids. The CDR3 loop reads CASSASWGGDYEQYF. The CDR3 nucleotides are TGTGCCAGCAGCGCTAGCTGGGGGGGGGACTACGAGCAGTACTTC.

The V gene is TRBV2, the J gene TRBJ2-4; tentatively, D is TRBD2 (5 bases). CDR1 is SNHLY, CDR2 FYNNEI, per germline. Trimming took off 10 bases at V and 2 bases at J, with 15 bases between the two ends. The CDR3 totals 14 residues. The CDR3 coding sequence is TGTGCCATCAGGTTGGCGGGTACCAAAAACATTCAGTACTTC. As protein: CAIRLAGTKNIQYF.

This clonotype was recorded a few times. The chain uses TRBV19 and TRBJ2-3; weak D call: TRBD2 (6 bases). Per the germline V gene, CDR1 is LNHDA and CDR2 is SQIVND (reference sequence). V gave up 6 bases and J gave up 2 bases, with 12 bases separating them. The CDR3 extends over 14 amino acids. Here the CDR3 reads CASRSGPITDTQYF. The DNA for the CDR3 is TGTGCCAGTAGAAGCGGGCCCATCACAGATACGCAGTATTTT. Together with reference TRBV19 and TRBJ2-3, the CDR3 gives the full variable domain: DGGITQSPKYLFRKEGQNVTLSCEQNLNHDAMYWYRQDPGQGLRLIYYSQIVNDFQKGDIAEGYSVSREKKESFPLTVTSAQKNPTAFYLCASRSGPITDTQYFGPGTRLTVL.

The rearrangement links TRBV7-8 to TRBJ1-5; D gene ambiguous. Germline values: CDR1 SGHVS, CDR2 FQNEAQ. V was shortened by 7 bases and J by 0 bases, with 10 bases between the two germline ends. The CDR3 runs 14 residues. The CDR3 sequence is CASTVEGSNQPQHF. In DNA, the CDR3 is TGTGCCAGCACCGTCGAGGGTAGCAATCAGCCCCAGCATTTT.

Here the CDR3 reads CASSLGQGEEKLFF. The DNA of the CDR3 is TGCGCCAGCAGCTTGGGACAGGGAGAAGAAAAACTGTTTTTT. The J gene is TRBJ1-4, the V gene TRBV5-1; 7 positions agree with TRBD1. V was pared by 0 bases and J by 8 bases, with 4 bases of the junction left unmatched. The CDR3 contains 14 residues. Germline-derived CDR1 and CDR2 are SGHRS and YFSETQ.